The clone carrying this TCR beta chain has a handful of counts. As to time point: peripheral blood 6 weeks after treatment start. The data were taken from a study of PD-L1 blockade in urothelial cancer. The repertoire was sequenced with immunoSEQ multiplex PCR; TCRdb's copy has only in-frame clones and lacks some. The sample has about 36,000 clones, 84% seen once; the top ten hold about 10%. The source of this sequence is a middle-aged man with urothelial cancer. The source material was PBMCs, sampled around atezolizumab (anti-PD-L1) treatment.

This chain's CDR3 is CASSLRAYEQYF. The CDR3 DNA reads as TGTGCCAGCAGTTTGAGGGCCTACGAGCAGTACTTC. The rearrangement joins TRBV27 to TRBJ2-7; D may be TRBD2 (5 bases). CDR3 length: 12 amino acids. V gave up 3 bases and J gave up 2 bases, with 5 bases separating them. Germline values: CDR1 MNHEY, CDR2 SMNVEV (reference sequence).